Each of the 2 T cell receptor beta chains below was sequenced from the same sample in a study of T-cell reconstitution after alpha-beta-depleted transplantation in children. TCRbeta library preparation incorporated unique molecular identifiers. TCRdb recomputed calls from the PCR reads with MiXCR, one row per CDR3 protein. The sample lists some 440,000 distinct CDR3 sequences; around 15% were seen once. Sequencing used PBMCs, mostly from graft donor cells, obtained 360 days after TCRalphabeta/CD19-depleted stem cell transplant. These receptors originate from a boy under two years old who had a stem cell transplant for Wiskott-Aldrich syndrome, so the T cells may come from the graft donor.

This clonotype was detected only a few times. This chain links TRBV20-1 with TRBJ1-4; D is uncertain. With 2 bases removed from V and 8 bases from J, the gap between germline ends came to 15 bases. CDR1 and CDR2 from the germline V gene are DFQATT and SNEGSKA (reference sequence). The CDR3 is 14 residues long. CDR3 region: CSARKSPAGEKLFF. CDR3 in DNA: TGCAGTGCTAGAAAGAGTCCCGCCGGAGAAAAACTGTTTTTT.

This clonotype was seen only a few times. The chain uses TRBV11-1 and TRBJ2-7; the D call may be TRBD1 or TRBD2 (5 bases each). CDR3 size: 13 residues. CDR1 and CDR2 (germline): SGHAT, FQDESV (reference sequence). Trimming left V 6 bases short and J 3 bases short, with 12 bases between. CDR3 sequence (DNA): TGTGCCAGCAGTCATCGGGGACGCTACGAGCAGTACTTC. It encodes CASSHRGRYEQYF.